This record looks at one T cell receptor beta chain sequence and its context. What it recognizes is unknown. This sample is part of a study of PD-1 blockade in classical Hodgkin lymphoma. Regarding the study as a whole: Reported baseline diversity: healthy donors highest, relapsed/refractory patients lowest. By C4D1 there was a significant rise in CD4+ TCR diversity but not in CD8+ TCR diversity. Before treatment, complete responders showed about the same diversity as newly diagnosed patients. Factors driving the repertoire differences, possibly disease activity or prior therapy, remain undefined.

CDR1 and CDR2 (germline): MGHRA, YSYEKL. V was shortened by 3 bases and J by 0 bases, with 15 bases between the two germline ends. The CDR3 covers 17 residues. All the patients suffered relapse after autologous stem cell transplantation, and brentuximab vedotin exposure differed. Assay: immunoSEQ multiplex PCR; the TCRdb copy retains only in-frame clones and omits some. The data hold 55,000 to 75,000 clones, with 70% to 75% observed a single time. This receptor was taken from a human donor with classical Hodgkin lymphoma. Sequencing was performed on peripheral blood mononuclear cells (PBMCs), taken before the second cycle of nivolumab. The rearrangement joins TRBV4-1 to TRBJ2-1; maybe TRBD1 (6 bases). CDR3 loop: CASSQGTGTNSYNEQFF. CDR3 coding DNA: TGCGCCAGCAGCCAGGGGACCGGGACAAACTCCTACAATGAGCAGTTCTTC.